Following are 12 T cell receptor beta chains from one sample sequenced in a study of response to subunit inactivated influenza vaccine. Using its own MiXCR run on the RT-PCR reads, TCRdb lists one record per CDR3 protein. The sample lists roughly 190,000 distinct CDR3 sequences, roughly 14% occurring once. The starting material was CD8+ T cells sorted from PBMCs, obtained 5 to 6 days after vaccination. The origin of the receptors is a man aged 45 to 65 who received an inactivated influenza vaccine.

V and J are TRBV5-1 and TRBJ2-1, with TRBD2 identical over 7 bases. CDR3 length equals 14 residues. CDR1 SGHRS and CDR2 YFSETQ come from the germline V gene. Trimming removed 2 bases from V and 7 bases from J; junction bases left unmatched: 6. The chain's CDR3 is CASSFQGGWNEQFF. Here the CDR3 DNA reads TGCGCCAGCAGCTTTCAGGGAGGGTGGAATGAGCAGTTCTTC.

CDR3: CATSDVSRDSQETQYF. The CDR3 region has the DNA TGTGCCACCAGTGATGTGAGCCGGGACAGCCAAGAGACCCAGTACTTC. The J gene is TRBJ2-5, the V gene TRBV24-1; TRBD1 agrees at 7 bases. V gave up 3 bases and J gave up 1 base; unmatched junction bases: 7. Germline V gives CDR1 KGHDR, CDR2 SFDVKD. The CDR3 is 16 residues long.

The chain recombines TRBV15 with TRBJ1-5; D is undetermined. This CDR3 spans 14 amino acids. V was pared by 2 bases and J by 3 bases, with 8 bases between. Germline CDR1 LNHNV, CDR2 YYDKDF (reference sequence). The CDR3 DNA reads TGTGCCACCAGCAGAAAGCTAAACAATCAGCCCCAGCATTTT. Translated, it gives CATSRKLNNQPQHF.

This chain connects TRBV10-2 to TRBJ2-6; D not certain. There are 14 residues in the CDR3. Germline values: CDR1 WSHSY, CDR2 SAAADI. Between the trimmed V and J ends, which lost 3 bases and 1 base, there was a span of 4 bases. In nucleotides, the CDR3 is TGCGCCAGCAGTGATCAGTCTGGGGCCAACGTCCTGACTTTC. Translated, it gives CASSDQSGANVLTF.

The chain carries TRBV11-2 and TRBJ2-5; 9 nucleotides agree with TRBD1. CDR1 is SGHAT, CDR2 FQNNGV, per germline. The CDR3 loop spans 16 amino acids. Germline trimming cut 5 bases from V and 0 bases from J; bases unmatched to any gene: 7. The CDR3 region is CASSRTGGIHQETQYF. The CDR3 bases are TGTGCCAGCAGCCGAACAGGGGGCATCCACCAAGAGACCCAGTACTTC.

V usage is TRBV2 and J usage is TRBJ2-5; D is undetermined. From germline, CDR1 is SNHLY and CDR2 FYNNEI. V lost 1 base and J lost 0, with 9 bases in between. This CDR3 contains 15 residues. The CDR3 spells CASSEGASYQETQYF. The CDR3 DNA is TGTGCCAGCAGTGAAGGGGCCTCGTACCAAGAGACCCAGTACTTC.

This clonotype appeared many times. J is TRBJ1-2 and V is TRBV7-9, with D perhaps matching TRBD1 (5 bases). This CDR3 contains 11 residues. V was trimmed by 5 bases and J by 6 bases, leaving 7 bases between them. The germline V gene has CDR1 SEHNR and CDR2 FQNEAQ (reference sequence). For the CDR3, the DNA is TGTGCCAGCAGCCTAGGGGATGGCTACACCTTC. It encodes CASSLGDGYTF.

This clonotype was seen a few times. The DNA of the CDR3 is TGTGCCAGCAGTTATGGTCGGCGGGGGGACCAACTAACCTACACCTCCTACGAGCAGTACTTC. Amino acid sequence: CASSYGRRGDQLTYTSYEQYF. The V gene is TRBV6-2 or TRBV6-3, the J gene TRBJ2-7; 8 nucleotides line up with TRBD2. V lost 3 bases to trimming and J lost 0 bases; unmatched junction nucleotides: 22. The CDR3 sequence is 21 residues long. Germline CDR1 is MNHEY and CDR2 is SVGEGT.

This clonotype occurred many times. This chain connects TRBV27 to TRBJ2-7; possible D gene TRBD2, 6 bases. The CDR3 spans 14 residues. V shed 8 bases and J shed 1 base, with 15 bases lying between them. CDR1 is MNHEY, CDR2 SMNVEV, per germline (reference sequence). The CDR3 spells CASAPASASYEQYF. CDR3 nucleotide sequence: TGTGCCAGCGCACCGGCTAGCGCATCCTACGAGCAGTACTTC.

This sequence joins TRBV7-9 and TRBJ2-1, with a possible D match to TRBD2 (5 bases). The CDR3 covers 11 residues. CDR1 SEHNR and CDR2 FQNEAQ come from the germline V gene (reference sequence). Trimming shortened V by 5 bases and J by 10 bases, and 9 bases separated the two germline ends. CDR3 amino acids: CASSVSGEQFF. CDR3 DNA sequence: TGTGCCAGCAGCGTTTCGGGGGAGCAGTTCTTC.

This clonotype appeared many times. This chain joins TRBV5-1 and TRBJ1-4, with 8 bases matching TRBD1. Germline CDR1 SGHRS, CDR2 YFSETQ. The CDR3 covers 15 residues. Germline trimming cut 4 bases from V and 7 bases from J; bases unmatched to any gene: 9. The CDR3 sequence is CASSSEGQGGEKLFF. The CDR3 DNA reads TGCGCCAGCAGCAGCGAAGGACAGGGTGGTGAAAAACTGTTTTTT.

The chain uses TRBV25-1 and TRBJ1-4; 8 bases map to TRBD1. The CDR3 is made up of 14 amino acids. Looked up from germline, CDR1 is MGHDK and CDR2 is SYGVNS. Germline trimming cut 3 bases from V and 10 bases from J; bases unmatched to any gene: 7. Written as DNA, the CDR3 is TGTGCCAGCAGTGACGGACAGGGCTGGGTAAAACTGTTTTTT. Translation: CASSDGQGWVKLFF.